Below are 18 T cell receptor beta chains sequenced from a single sample in a study of neoadjuvant nivolumab and ipilimumab in lung cancer. TCRdb's table, derived via immunoSEQ multiplex PCR, lists solely in-frame clones and lacks some. The sample holds under 20,000 clones, 87% seen once. Material: peripheral blood, obtained before neoadjuvant nivolumab, alone or with ipilimumab. Receptors originate from an adult with non-small cell lung cancer.

This chain uses TRBV25-1 with TRBJ2-7; 8 bases are shared with TRBD1. The V gene end was trimmed by 7 bases and the J gene end by 6 bases; junction bases not matched to a gene: 8. This CDR3 region has 13 residues. CDR1 is MGHDK and CDR2 is SYGVNS in the germline V gene. The CDR3 region is CASKEQGEGEQYF. The CDR3, as DNA: TGTGCCAGCAAGGAACAGGGGGAAGGCGAGCAGTACTTC.

The CDR3 nucleotides read TGTGCCTGGAGTACGGGGCAGGGGGTCTACGAGCAGTACTTC. Translation: CAWSTGQGVYEQYF. The gene calls are TRBV30 and TRBJ2-7, with TRBD1 matching over 7 bases. This CDR3 region has 14 residues. Germline trimming cut 2 bases from V and 3 bases from J; bases unmatched to any gene: 7. From germline, CDR1 is GTSNPN and CDR2 SVGIG (reference sequence).

The chain recombines TRBV9 with TRBJ2-5; 10 bases fit TRBD2. Losses at the gene ends were 3 bases for V and 1 base for J; bases not matched to a gene: 12. The CDR3 is made up of 18 amino acids. Germline V gene sequence: CDR1 SGDLS, CDR2 YYNGEE. The chain's CDR3 is CASSATSGSGGPQETQYF. CDR3 in DNA: TGTGCCAGCAGCGCGACTAGCGGGTCCGGGGGGCCCCAAGAGACCCAGTACTTC.

The chain combines TRBV7-9 with TRBJ2-7; weak D call: TRBD2 (6 bases). V shed 5 bases and J shed 6 bases, with 17 bases lying between them. Looked up from germline, CDR1 is SEHNR and CDR2 is FQNEAQ (reference sequence). The CDR3 consists of 14 residues. The CDR3 region has the DNA TGTGCCAGCAGCCCCCGCACGGGAGTCGTCGAGCAGTACTTC. The encoded protein is CASSPRTGVVEQYF.

Only one count was recorded for this clone. The chain employs TRBV7-9 and TRBJ2-7; 12 bases fit TRBD2. Germline V gene sequence: CDR1 SEHNR, CDR2 FQNEAQ (reference sequence). Trimming took 2 bases from V and 4 from J; bases not matched to a gene: 6. This CDR3 is built from 16 residues. The DNA for the CDR3 is TGTGCCAGCAGCTTACCGACTAGCGGGAGTAAGTACGAGCAGTACTTC. Translating gives CASSLPTSGSKYEQYF.

This chain uses TRBV28 with TRBJ2-7, with 14 positions matching TRBD2. V shed 3 bases and J 5 bases; nucleotides not matched to a gene: 6. This CDR3 region has 16 residues. Germline CDR1 reads MDHEN; CDR2 reads SYDVKM. CDR3 in amino acids: CASSFEPGLAGDEQYF. The DNA for the CDR3 is TGTGCCAGCAGTTTCGAACCGGGACTAGCGGGAGACGAGCAGTACTTC.

This clone appeared a few times. This chain connects TRBV11-1 to TRBJ2-1, with D perhaps TRBD2 (6 bases). V was trimmed by 7 bases and J by 0 bases, leaving 10 bases between them. The CDR3 is 14 amino acids. Germline V gene lookup returns CDR1 SGHAT and CDR2 FQDESV (reference sequence). Here the CDR3 reads CASKEGTSYNEQFF. The CDR3 DNA follows: TGTGCCAGCAAGGAGGGCACCTCCTACAATGAGCAGTTCTTC.

This chain connects TRBV5-6 to TRBJ1-2; TRBD1 is a possible D gene (5 bases). The CDR3 is made up of 14 amino acids. V gave up 6 bases and J gave up 8 bases, with 20 bases separating them. Germline values: CDR1 SGHDT, CDR2 YYEEEE. DNA for the CDR3: TGTGCCAGCAACCCGGGAGGAGAGGGGAGAGGCTACACCTTC. Translation gives CASNPGGEGRGYTF.

This clone was seen only a few times. This chain's CDR3 is CASRPSGSWTGELFF. CDR3 in DNA: TGTGCCAGCAGACCTAGCGGGAGCTGGACCGGGGAGCTGTTTTTT. The V gene is TRBV28, the J gene TRBJ2-2, with 10 positions matching TRBD2. With 6 bases clipped from V and 5 bases from J, the junction kept 6 bases outside the gene matches. Germline-derived CDR1 and CDR2 are MDHEN and SYDVKM. The CDR3 runs to 15 residues.

This clone came up a few times. The chain combines TRBV7-9 with TRBJ2-7; the D gene is possibly TRBD2 (5 bases). CDR1 SEHNR and CDR2 FQNEAQ come from the germline V gene (reference sequence). V was trimmed by 4 bases and J by 5 bases, leaving 12 bases between them. The CDR3 has 13 amino acids. DNA of the CDR3: TGTGCCAGCAGCTCTCCGGGGAACCACGAGCAGTACTTC. Its translation: CASSSPGNHEQYF. The full variable domain, its missing parts supplied by reference TRBV7-9 and TRBJ2-7, is DTGVSQNPRHKITKRGQNVTFRCDPISEHNRLYWYRQTLGQGPEFLTYFQNEAQLEKSRLLSDRFSAERPKGSFSTLEIQRTEQGDSAMYLCASSSPGNHEQYFGPGTRLTVT.

This sequence joins TRBV20-1 and TRBJ1-2, with D perhaps matching TRBD1 (5 bases). The CDR3 has 11 residues. With 5 bases removed from V and 4 bases from J, the gap between germline ends came to 8 bases. Germline loops: CDR1 DFQATT, CDR2 SNEGSKA (reference sequence). This CDR3 is CSAAGSYGYTF. The CDR3 nucleotides are TGCAGTGCTGCAGGGTCCTATGGCTACACCTTC.

The chain couples TRBV5-4 to TRBJ2-7; D is possibly TRBD1 (5 bases). Germline loops: CDR1 SGHNT, CDR2 YYREEE (reference sequence). Between the trimmed V and J ends, which lost 0 bases and 2 bases, there was a span of 9 bases. The CDR3 sequence is 14 residues long. The CDR3 reads CASSLGQSPYEQYF. CDR3 DNA sequence: TGTGCCAGCAGCTTGGGACAGAGCCCCTACGAGCAGTACTTC.

V usage is TRBV5-1 and J usage is TRBJ2-5; 12 bases are shared with TRBD2. The V and J ends lost 3 bases and 3 bases, in that order; junction bases with no gene match: 9. Germline V gene lookup returns CDR1 SGHRS and CDR2 YFSETQ. The CDR3 consists of 17 residues. The CDR3 here is CASSSAPRLAGEETQYF. CDR3 DNA sequence: TGCGCCAGCAGCTCAGCGCCTAGACTAGCGGGAGAAGAGACCCAGTACTTC. Full variable domain (rest looked up from reference TRBV5-1 and TRBJ2-5): KAGVTQTPRYLIKTRGQQVTLSCSPISGHRSVSWYQQTPGQGLQFLFEYFSETQRNKGNFPGRFSGRQFSNSRSEMNVSTLELGDSALYLCASSSAPRLAGEETQYFGPGTRLLVL.

This chain uses TRBV5-6 with TRBJ1-1; D is perhaps TRBD1 (6 bases). Per germline, CDR1 SGHDT and CDR2 YYEEEE. The CDR3 is made up of 15 amino acids. V shed 7 bases and J shed 1 base, with 17 bases lying between them. The CDR3 region is CASRDKSLWNTEAFF. DNA of the CDR3: TGTGCCAGCCGGGACAAAAGTTTATGGAACACTGAAGCTTTCTTT.

V and J are TRBV9 and TRBJ2-5; TRBD1 agrees at 7 bases. Germline CDR1 reads SGDLS; CDR2 reads YYNGEE. The junction had 9 bases not matched to a gene; V was cut back by 3 bases and J by 4 bases. CDR3 length equals 15 residues. The CDR3 spells CASSADREEGETQYF. Here the CDR3 DNA reads TGTGCCAGCAGCGCCGACAGGGAAGAGGGAGAGACCCAGTACTTC.

This rearrangement joins TRBV4-2 to TRBJ2-7, with D possibly TRBD1 on 6 matching bases. Germline loops: CDR1 LGHNA, CDR2 YNFKEQ. The germline V and J ends were trimmed by 0 bases and 0 bases, with 15 bases remaining between them. The CDR3 sequence is 17 residues long. The CDR3: CASSQDLGQRPSYEQYF. The CDR3 nucleotides are TGTGCCAGCAGCCAAGATCTAGGACAGCGGCCCTCCTACGAGCAGTACTTC.

The chain recombines TRBV5-6 with TRBJ1-5; no clear D. V lost 3 bases, J lost 3 bases, and 4 bases lay in between. This CDR3 comprises 12 residues. The germline gives CDR1 SGHDT, CDR2 YYEEEE. The CDR3 loop is CASSWYNQPQHF. Written as DNA, the CDR3 is TGTGCCAGCAGCTGGTACAATCAGCCCCAGCATTTT.

This chain connects TRBV5-1 to TRBJ2-7; 8 bases line up with TRBD2. This CDR3 is 15 amino acids long. V was clipped by 4 bases and J by 2 bases; unmatched bases: 8. Germline V lookup: CDR1 SGHRS, CDR2 YFSETQ. The CDR3: CASSLLAGPTYEQYF. The CDR3 nucleotides are TGCGCCAGCAGCCTATTAGCGGGACCGACCTACGAGCAGTACTTC.